Included here is one T cell receptor beta chain sequence, with context. The antigen remains undetermined. Preparation of the TCRbeta library used unique molecular identifiers. TCRdb fed the PCR reads into MiXCR, producing one record per CDR3 protein. The table records 300,000 to 350,000 distinct CDR3 sequences, approximately 23% of them present only once. The sample comes from a study of T-cell reconstitution after alpha-beta-depleted transplantation in children. General study points: Newly made T cells mostly supplied T-cell counts and diversity one year after transplant. Reportedly, alpha-beta T cells present about two months post-transplant originated from several hundred expanded clones of graft origin.

The germline gives CDR1 LNHNV, CDR2 YYDKDF (reference sequence). The V end lost 6 bases, the J end lost 2 bases, and 24 bases lay between the germline ends. CDR3 length equals 18 residues. This sample comprised PBMCs, mostly from graft donor cells, obtained 180 days after TCRalphabeta/CD19-depleted stem cell transplant. J is TRBJ2-3 and V is TRBV15; D is unresolved. This clonotype originated in a male patient under 18 who had a stem cell transplant for acute lymphoblastic leukemia, so the T cells may come from the graft donor. This CDR3 is CATSHHRTGLDFTDTQYF. CDR3 nucleotide sequence: TGTGCCACCAGTCACCATCGGACGGGCCTCGACTTCACAGATACGCAGTATTTT.